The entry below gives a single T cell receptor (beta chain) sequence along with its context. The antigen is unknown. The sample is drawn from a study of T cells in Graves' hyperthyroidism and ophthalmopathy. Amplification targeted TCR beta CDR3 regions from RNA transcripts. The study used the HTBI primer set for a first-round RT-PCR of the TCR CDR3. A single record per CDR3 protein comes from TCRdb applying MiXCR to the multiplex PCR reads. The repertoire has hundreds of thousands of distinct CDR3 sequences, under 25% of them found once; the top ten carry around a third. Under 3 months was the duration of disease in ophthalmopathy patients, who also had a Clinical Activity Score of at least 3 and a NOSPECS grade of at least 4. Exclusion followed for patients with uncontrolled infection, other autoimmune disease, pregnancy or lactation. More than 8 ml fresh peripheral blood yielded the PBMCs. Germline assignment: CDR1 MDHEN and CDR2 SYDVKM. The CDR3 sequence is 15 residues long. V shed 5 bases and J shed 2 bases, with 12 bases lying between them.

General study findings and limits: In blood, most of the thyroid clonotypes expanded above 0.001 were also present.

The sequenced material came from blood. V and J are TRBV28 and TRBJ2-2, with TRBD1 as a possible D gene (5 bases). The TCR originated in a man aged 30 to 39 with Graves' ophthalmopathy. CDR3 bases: TGTGCCAGCAGTATCGACAGAATTAACACCGGGGAGCTGTTTTTT. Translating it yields CASSIDRINTGELFF.